This T cell receptor beta chain was retrieved from a study of early T cells in non-severe SARS-CoV-2 infection. TCRdb ran MiXCR on the 5' RACE reads and lists one entry per CDR3 protein. The table shows about 42,000 distinct CDR3 sequences, with approximately 7.1% occurring only once. Only a few counts were recorded for this clonotype. CDR1 is SEHNR, CDR2 FQNEAQ, per germline (reference sequence). Trimming took off 5 bases at V and 6 bases at J, with 17 bases between the two ends. The CDR3 totals 14 residues. The specimen sequenced was whole blood. This sequence joins TRBV7-9 and TRBJ2-7, with D uncertain. The receptor was derived from an adult who was a healthcare worker with PCR-confirmed SARS-CoV-2 infection or an uninfected control (not recorded which). The CDR3 is CASSPPRPLSEQYF. DNA for the CDR3: TGTGCCAGCAGCCCGCCAAGGCCCCTATCCGAGCAGTACTTC.